What follows is one T cell receptor beta chain and its context. Primers included in the PCR were 60 Vbeta and 13 Jbeta primers. Repertoires were generated with immunoSEQ multiplex PCR, while TCRdb's copy carries only in-frame clones and drops some. The sample carries 110,000 or so clones, around 74% recorded once. These data come from a study of cytomegalovirus exposure and HLA in healthy donors. CDR3 length: 13 residues. The V gene end was trimmed by 6 bases and the J gene end by 5 bases; junction bases not matched to a gene: 6. Germline-derived CDR1 and CDR2 are MNHEY and SVGAGI. This chain joins TRBV6-5 and TRBJ1-1, with 7 nucleotides matching TRBD1. The specimen sequenced was PBMCs. The clonotype comes from a woman in her thirties or forties in good health and CMV-seropositive. The CDR3 coding sequence is TGTGCCAGCAGCCTACAGGGGTGGACTGAAGCTTTCTTT. Its protein product is CASSLQGWTEAFF.